What follows is one T cell receptor (beta chain) and its context. The antigen remains undetermined. Assay used: immunoSEQ multiplex PCR; TCRdb lists only in-frame clones, some missing. This table holds about 130,000 clones, around 84% found once. This entry comes from a study of T cell responses to AZD1222 COVID-19 vaccine. Study conclusions and caveats: Across the whole spike, CD4 TCRs peaked at regions 160-218 and 743-854.

Looked up from germline, CDR1 is LNHDA and CDR2 is SQIVND (reference sequence). Trimming took 1 base from V and 5 from J; bases not matched to a gene: 13. The CDR3 runs 17 residues. The sequencing here drew on peripheral blood, taken on day 0 of AZD1222 vaccination. The sequence derives from an adult in good health. The chain recombines TRBV19 with TRBJ1-1, with 7 nucleotides matching TRBD1. The CDR3 DNA sequence: TGTGCCAGTAGTATAGCTCCCCCTAGACAGGGTGGGACTGAAGCTTTCTTT. Residues: CASSIAPPRQGGTEAFF.